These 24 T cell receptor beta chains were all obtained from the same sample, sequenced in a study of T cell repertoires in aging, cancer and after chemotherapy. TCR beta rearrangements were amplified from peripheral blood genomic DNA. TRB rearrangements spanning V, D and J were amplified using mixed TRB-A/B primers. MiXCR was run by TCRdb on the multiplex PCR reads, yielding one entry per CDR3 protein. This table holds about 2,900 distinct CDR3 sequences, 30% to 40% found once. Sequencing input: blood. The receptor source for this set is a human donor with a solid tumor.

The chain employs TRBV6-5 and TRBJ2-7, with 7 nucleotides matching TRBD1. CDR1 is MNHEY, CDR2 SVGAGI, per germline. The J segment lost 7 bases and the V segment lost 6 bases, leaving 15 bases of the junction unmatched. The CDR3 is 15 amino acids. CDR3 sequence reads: CASRKGGRNNNEQYF. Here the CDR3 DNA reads TGTGCCAGCAGAAAAGGGGGCAGAAATAACAATGAGCAGTACTTC.

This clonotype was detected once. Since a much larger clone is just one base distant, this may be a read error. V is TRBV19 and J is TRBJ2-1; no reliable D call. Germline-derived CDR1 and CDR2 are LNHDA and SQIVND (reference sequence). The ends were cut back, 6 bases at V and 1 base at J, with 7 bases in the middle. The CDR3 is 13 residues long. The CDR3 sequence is CASRTCSYNEQFF. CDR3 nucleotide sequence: TGTGCCAGTAGGACATGTTCCTACAATGAGCAGTTCTTC.

CDR3 residues: CATSDELAGTDTQYF. CDR3 DNA: TGTGCCACCAGTGACGAACTAGCGGGGACAGATACGCAGTATTTT. J is TRBJ2-3 and V is TRBV24-1, with 10 bases that match TRBD2. The trim removed 4 bases at V and 3 bases at J, leaving 3 bases unmatched. There are 15 residues in the CDR3. Germline CDR1 and CDR2: KGHDR and SFDVKD.

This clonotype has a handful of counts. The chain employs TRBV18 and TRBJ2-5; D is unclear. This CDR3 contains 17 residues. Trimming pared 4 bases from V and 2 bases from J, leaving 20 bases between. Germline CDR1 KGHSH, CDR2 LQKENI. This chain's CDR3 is CASSRGERWAAQETQYF. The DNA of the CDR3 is TGTGCCAGCTCACGGGGTGAAAGGTGGGCAGCTCAAGAGACCCAGTACTTC.

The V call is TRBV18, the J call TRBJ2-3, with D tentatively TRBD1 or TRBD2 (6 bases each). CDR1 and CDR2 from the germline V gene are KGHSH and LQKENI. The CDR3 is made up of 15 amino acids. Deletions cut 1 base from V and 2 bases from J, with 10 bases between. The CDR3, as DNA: TGTGCCAGCTCACCACTAGGGGGGCCCACAGATACGCAGTATTTT. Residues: CASSPLGGPTDTQYF. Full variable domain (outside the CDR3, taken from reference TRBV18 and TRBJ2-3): NAGVMQNPRHLVRRRGQEARLRCSPMKGHSHVYWYRQLPEEGLKFMVYLQKENIIDESGMPKERFSAEFPKEGPSILRIQQVVRGDSAAYFCASSPLGGPTDTQYFGPGTRLTVL.

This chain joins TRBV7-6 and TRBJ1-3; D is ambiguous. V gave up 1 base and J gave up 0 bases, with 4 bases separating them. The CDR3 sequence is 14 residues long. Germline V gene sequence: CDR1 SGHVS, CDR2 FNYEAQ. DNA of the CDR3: TGTGCCAGCAGCTTAGACAGCTCTGGAAACACCATATATTTT. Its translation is CASSLDSSGNTIYF.

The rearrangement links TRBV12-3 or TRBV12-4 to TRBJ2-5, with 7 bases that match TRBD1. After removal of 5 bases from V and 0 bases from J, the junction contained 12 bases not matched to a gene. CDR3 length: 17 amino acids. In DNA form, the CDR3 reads TGTGCCAGCAGTAAGAAGGGACAGACTACCCACCAAGAGACCCAGTACTTC. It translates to CASSKKGQTTHQETQYF.

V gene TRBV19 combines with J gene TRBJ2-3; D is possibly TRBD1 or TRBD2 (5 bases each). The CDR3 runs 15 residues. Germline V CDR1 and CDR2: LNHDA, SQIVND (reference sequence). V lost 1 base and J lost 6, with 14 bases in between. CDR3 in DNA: TGTGCCAGTAGTATAGGGCCGACCGGGACGGATACGCAGTATTTT. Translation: CASSIGPTGTDTQYF.

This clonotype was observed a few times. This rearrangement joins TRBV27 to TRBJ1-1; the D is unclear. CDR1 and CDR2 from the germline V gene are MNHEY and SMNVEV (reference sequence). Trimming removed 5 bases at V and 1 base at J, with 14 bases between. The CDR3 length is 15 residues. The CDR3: CASSPRADANTEAFF. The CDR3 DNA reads TGTGCCAGCAGTCCCCGAGCAGACGCGAACACTGAAGCTTTCTTT.

The CDR3 region is CSAIKTANYGYTF. The CDR3 nucleotides are TGCAGTGCTATCAAGACAGCCAACTATGGCTACACCTTC. The rearrangement joins TRBV20-1 to TRBJ1-2, with D maybe TRBD1 (5 bases). Per germline, CDR1 DFQATT and CDR2 SNEGSKA (reference sequence). The CDR3 has 13 residues. Trimming removed 4 bases from V and 2 bases from J, with 11 bases in between.

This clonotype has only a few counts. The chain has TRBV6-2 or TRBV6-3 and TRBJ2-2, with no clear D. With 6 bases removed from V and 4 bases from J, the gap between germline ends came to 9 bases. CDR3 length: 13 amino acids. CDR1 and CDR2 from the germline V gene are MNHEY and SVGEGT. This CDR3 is CASRPTGTGELFF. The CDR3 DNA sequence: TGTGCCAGCAGACCAACGGGCACCGGGGAGCTGTTTTTT.

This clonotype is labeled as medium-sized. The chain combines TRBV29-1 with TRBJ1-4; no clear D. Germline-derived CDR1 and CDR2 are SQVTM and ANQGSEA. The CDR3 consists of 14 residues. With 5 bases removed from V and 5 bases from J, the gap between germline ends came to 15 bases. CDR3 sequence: CSVSVNSENEKLFF. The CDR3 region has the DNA TGCAGCGTTTCCGTCAACAGCGAGAATGAAAAACTGTTTTTT.

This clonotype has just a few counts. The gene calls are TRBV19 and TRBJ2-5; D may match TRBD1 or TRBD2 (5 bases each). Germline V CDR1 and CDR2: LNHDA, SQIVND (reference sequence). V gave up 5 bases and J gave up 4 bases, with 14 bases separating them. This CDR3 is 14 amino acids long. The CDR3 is CASSPRDAGETQYF. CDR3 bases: TGTGCCAGTAGTCCCCGGGACGCAGGAGAGACCCAGTACTTC.

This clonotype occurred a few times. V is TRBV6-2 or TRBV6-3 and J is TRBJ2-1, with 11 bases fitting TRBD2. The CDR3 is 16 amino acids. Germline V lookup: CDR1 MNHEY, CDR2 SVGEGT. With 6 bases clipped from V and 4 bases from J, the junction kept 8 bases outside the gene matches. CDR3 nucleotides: TGTGCCAGCAGAACGACTAGCGGGAAAGGGTACAATGAGCAGTTCTTC. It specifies CASRTTSGKGYNEQFF.

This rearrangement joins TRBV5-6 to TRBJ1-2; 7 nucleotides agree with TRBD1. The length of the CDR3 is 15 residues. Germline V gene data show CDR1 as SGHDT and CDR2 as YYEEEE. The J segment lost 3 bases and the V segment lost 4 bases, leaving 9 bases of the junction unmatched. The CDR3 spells CASSLATGTYYGYTF. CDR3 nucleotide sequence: TGTGCCAGCAGCCTAGCGACAGGGACTTACTATGGCTACACCTTC. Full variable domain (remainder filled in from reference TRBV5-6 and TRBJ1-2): DAGVTQSPTHLIKTRGQQVTLRCSPKSGHDTVSWYQQALGQGPQFIFQYYEEEERQRGNFPDRFSGHQFPNYSSELNVNALLLGDSALYLCASSLATGTYYGYTFGSGTRLTVV.

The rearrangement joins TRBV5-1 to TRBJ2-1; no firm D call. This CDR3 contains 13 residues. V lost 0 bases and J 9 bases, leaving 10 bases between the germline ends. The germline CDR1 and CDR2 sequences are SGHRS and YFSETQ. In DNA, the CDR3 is TGCGCCAGCAGCTTGGGCTTGGGGTTTGAGCAGTTCTTC. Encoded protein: CASSLGLGFEQFF.

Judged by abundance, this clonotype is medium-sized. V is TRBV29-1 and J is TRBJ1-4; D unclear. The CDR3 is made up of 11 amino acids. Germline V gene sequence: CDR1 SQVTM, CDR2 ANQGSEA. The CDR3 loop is CRGRVCEKLFF. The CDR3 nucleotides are TGCAGGGGTAGGGTGTGTGAAAAACTGTTTTTT.

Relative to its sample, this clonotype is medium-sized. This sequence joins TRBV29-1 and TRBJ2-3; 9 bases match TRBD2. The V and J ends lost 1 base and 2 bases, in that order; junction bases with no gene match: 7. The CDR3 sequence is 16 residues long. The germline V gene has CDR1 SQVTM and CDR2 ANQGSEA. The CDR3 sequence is CSVEAPLAGHTDTQYF. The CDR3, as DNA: TGCAGCGTTGAAGCGCCCCTAGCGGGGCACACAGATACGCAGTATTTT.

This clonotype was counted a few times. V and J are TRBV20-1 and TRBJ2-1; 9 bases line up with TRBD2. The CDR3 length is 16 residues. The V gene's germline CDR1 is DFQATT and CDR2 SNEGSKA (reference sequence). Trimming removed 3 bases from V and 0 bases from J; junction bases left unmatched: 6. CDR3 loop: CSARGSGGISYNEQFF. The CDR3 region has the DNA TGCAGTGCTAGGGGTAGCGGGGGCATCTCCTACAATGAGCAGTTCTTC.

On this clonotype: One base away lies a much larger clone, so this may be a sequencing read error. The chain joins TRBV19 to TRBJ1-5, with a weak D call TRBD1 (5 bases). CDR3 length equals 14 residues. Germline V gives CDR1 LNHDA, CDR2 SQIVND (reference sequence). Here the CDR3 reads CASSRQYSNRPQHF. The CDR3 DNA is TGTGCCAGTAGTAGACAGTATAGCAATCGGCCCCAGCATTTT.

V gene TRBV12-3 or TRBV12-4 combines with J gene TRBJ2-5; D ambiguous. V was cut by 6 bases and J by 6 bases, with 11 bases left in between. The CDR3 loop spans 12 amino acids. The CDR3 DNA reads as TGTGCCAGCAGCTCCGATCAGCAGACCCAGTACTTC. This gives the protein CASSSDQQTQYF.

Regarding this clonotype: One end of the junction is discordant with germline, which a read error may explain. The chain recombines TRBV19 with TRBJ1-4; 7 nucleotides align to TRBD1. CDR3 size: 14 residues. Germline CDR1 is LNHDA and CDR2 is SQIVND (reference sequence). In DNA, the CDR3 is TGTGCCAGTAGACCGGGACAGCGTAATAAAAAACTGTTTTTT. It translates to CASRPGQRNKKLFF.

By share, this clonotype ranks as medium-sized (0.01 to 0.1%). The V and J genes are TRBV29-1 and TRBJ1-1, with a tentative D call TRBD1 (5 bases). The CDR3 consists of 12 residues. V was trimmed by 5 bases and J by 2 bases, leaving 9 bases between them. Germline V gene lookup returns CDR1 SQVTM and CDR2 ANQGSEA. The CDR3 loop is CSVFQGNTEAFF. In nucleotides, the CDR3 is TGCAGCGTTTTTCAGGGAAACACTGAAGCTTTCTTT.

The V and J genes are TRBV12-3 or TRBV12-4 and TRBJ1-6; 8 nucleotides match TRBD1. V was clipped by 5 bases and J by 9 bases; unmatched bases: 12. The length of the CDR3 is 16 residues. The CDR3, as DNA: TGTGCCAGCAGTGAAGCAGGGCAGGGGGCGCTTTCACCCCTCCACTTT. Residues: CASSEAGQGALSPLHF.